The next 17 T cell receptor beta chains were all read from a single sample in a study of shared clonotypes between healthy human individuals. Method: immunoSEQ multiplex PCR; TCRdb's copy keeps in-frame clones and lacks some. The sample holds a few hundred thousand clones, around 79% seen once. The sequenced sample consisted of PBMCs. These receptors originate from a middle-aged woman in good health. Some clones in this sample may be carry-over from other donors' samples.

The chain combines TRBV4-3 with TRBJ2-3, with 11 nucleotides matching TRBD2. V gave up 4 bases and J gave up 0 bases; unmatched junction bases: 6. CDR3 length: 17 residues. In germline, CDR1 is LGHNA, CDR2 YSLEER. CDR3 nucleotide sequence: TGCGCCAGCAGCCGAGAGACTAGCGGGGTTAGCACAGATACGCAGTATTTT. Translation gives CASSRETSGVSTDTQYF.

The chain recombines TRBV20-1 with TRBJ2-7; D unclear. CDR3 length: 11 amino acids. Looked up from germline, CDR1 is DFQATT and CDR2 is SNEGSKA (reference sequence). Trimming took off 0 bases at V and 4 bases at J, with 4 bases between the two ends. CDR3 loop: CSAREQYEQYF. The CDR3 region has the DNA TGCAGTGCTAGAGAACAATACGAGCAGTACTTC.

DNA of the CDR3: TGTGCCAGCAGCCCCGTCCTCTCTAGCGGGAGGAATGAGCAGTTCTTC. Translation: CASSPVLSSGRNEQFF. The V call is TRBV7-2, the J call TRBJ2-1; 11 bases line up with TRBD2. The length of the CDR3 is 16 residues. Trimming cost V 5 bases and J 7 bases; bases outside gene matches: 10. CDR1 is SGHTA, CDR2 FQGNSA, per germline.

The CDR3 region is CASSSTGSSYNEQFF. The CDR3 coding sequence is TGTGCCAGTAGTTCCACAGGAAGCTCCTACAATGAGCAGTTCTTC. The chain recombines TRBV19 with TRBJ2-1, with D possibly TRBD1 on 5 matching bases. The germline V gene has CDR1 LNHDA and CDR2 SQIVND (reference sequence). The CDR3 consists of 15 residues. Trimming removed 5 bases from V and 0 bases from J, with 11 bases in between.

Only a few counts were recorded for this clone. The genes are TRBV7-9 and TRBJ1-3; possibly TRBD1 for D (5 bases). V was cut by 5 bases and J by 4 bases, with 6 bases left in between. This CDR3 region has 12 residues. CDR1 SEHNR and CDR2 FQNEAQ come from the germline V gene (reference sequence). DNA of the CDR3: TGTGCCAGCAGCCCAGGGGGAAACACCATATATTTT. It codes for CASSPGGNTIYF. The full variable domain, rest sourced from reference TRBV7-9 and TRBJ1-3, is DTGVSQNPRHKITKRGQNVTFRCDPISEHNRLYWYRQTLGQGPEFLTYFQNEAQLEKSRLLSDRFSAERPKGSFSTLEIQRTEQGDSAMYLCASSPGGNTIYFGEGSWLTVV.

The chain uses TRBV6-6 and TRBJ2-3, with D possibly called TRBD1 or TRBD2 (5 bases each). This CDR3 has 14 amino acids. V lost 6 bases and J 4 bases, leaving 14 bases between the germline ends. In germline, CDR1 is MNHNY, CDR2 SVGAGI (reference sequence). CDR3 sequence: CASRKGGGPDTQYF. The CDR3 nucleotides read TGTGCCAGCAGGAAGGGTGGGGGTCCAGATACGCAGTATTTT.

This clone was picked up one time. The J gene is TRBJ2-7, the V gene TRBV7-2; D gene ambiguous. Germline-derived CDR1 and CDR2 are SGHTA and FQGNSA. The ends were cut back, 1 base at V and 2 bases at J, with 6 bases in the middle. The CDR3 totals 13 residues. CDR3: CASSLGRAYEQYF. For the CDR3, the DNA is TGTGCCAGCAGCTTAGGGCGAGCCTACGAGCAGTACTTC.

The rearrangement joins TRBV18 to TRBJ2-3; 10 positions match TRBD2. Per the germline V gene, CDR1 is KGHSH and CDR2 is LQKENI. The CDR3 runs to 18 residues. V shed 3 bases, J shed 13 bases, and the junction held 22 bases outside the gene matches. CDR3 sequence: CASSPIPSGSGGFEREYF. The CDR3 region has the DNA TGTGCCAGCTCACCTATTCCTAGCGGGAGTGGAGGATTCGAACGGGAGTATTTT.

V gene TRBV5-1 combines with J gene TRBJ1-4, with TRBD1 as a possible D gene (6 bases). The CDR3 is made up of 15 amino acids. The germline CDR1 and CDR2 sequences are SGHRS and YFSETQ. V lost 4 bases, J lost 8 bases, and 18 bases lay in between. The CDR3 DNA follows: TGCGCCAGCAGCAAGGACGCTCGGCAGGGGGAAAAACTGTTTTTT. Its translation is CASSKDARQGEKLFF.

The rearrangement uses TRBV19 and TRBJ2-5, with 7 bases fitting TRBD2. Germline V CDR1 and CDR2: LNHDA, SQIVND (reference sequence). The CDR3 is 16 residues long. Trimming removed 5 bases from V and 5 bases from J; junction bases left unmatched: 14. The CDR3 region has the DNA TGTGCCAGTAGTTCCTCACCGGGAGGCAGGAGGGAGACCCAGTACTTC. This codes for CASSSSPGGRRETQYF.

The chain has TRBV18 and TRBJ2-7, with D unclear. The length of the CDR3 is 15 residues. V was trimmed by 6 bases and J by 1 base, leaving 16 bases between them. In germline, CDR1 is KGHSH, CDR2 LQKENI. CDR3 sequence: CASSPAASRSYEQYF. In DNA, the CDR3 is TGTGCCAGCTCCCCCGCGGCTAGTCGGTCCTACGAGCAGTACTTC.

This sequence joins TRBV18 and TRBJ2-3, with D hard to call. V was pared by 2 bases and J by 4 bases, with 7 bases between. The CDR3 contains 13 residues. In germline, CDR1 is KGHSH, CDR2 LQKENI. CDR3 amino acids: CASSPDGADTQYF. For the CDR3, the DNA is TGTGCCAGCTCACCAGATGGGGCAGATACGCAGTATTTT.

The V call is TRBV6-1, the J call TRBJ1-2; D possibly corresponds to TRBD1 (5 bases). Deletions cut 4 bases from V and 8 bases from J, with 11 bases between. The germline V gene has CDR1 MNHNS and CDR2 SASEGT. The CDR3 runs 12 residues. The CDR3 nucleotides read TGTGCCAGCAGTGGGGGGGTGCGCGGCTACACCTTC. Translating gives CASSGGVRGYTF.

The chain couples TRBV6-5 to TRBJ2-7; the match to TRBD2 covers 9 bases. The CDR3 is 14 residues long. The V gene's germline CDR1 is MNHEY and CDR2 SVGAGI. V was clipped by 4 bases and J by 4 bases; unmatched bases: 5. CDR3 region: CASSWTSEIYEQYF. CDR3 DNA: TGTGCCAGCAGTTGGACTAGCGAGATTTACGAGCAGTACTTC.

The chain is built from TRBV19 and TRBJ2-2; no clear D gene. V was clipped by 7 bases and J by 7 bases, with 13 bases between them. Germline assignment: CDR1 LNHDA and CDR2 SQIVND (reference sequence). The length of the CDR3 is 13 residues. This CDR3 reads CASTVSGVGELFF. The CDR3, as DNA: TGTGCCAGTACGGTGTCTGGGGTCGGGGAGCTGTTTTTT.

The rearrangement links TRBV7-2 to TRBJ2-2, with 13 nucleotides matching TRBD2. The germline V gene encodes CDR1 SGHTA and CDR2 FQGNSA. The CDR3 is 15 residues long. Trimming removed 5 bases from V and 7 bases from J; junction bases left unmatched: 4. CDR3 region: CASSPLAGGHGELFF. The CDR3 nucleotides read TGTGCCAGCAGCCCACTAGCGGGAGGGCACGGGGAGCTGTTTTTT.

The V gene is TRBV19, the J gene TRBJ2-6; D not resolved. There are 13 residues in the CDR3. Germline loops: CDR1 LNHDA, CDR2 SQIVND (reference sequence). V lost 6 bases, J lost 1 base, and 4 bases lay in between. For the CDR3, the DNA is TGTGCCAGTAGCCTTTCTGGGGCCAACGTCCTGACTTTC. This sequence encodes CASSLSGANVLTF.